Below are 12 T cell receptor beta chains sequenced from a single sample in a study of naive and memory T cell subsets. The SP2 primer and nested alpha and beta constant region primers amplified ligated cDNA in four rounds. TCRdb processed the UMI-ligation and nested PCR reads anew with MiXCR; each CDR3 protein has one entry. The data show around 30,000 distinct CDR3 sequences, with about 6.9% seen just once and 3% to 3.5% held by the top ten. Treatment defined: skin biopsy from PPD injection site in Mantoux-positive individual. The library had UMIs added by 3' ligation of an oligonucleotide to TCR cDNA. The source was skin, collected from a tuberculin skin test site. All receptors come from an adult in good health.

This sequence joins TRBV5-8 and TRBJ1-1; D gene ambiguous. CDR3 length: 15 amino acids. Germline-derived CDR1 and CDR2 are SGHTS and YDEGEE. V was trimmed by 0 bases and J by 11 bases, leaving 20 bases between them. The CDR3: CASSLGRAGLGGAFF. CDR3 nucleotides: TGTGCCAGCAGCTTGGGACGCGCAGGCCTGGGAGGGGCTTTCTTT.

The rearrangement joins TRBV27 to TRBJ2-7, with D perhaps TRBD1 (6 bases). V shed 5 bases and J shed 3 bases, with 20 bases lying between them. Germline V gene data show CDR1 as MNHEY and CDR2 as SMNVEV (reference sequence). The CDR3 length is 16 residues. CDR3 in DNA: TGTGCCAGCAGTAGATCGGGACAAAGGAGTATCTACGAGCAGTACTTC. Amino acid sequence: CASSRSGQRSIYEQYF.

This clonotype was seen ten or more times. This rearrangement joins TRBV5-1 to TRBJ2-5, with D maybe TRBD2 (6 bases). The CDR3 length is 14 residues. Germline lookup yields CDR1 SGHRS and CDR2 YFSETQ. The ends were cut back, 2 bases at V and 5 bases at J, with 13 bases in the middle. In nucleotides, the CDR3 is TGCGCCAGCAGCTTTTCCGGGAGTGGGGAGACCCAGTACTTC. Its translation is CASSFSGSGETQYF. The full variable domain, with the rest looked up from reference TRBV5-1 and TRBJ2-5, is KAGVTQTPRYLIKTRGQQVTLSCSPISGHRSVSWYQQTPGQGLQFLFEYFSETQRNKGNFPGRFSGRQFSNSRSEMNVSTLELGDSALYLCASSFSGSGETQYFGPGTRLLVL.

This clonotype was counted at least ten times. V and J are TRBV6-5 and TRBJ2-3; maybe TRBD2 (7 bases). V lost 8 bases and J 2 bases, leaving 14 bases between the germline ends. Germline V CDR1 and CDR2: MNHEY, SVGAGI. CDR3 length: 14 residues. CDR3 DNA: TGTGCCAGCTGTGCGGGGGCCCCCACAGATACGCAGTATTTT. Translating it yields CASCAGAPTDTQYF.

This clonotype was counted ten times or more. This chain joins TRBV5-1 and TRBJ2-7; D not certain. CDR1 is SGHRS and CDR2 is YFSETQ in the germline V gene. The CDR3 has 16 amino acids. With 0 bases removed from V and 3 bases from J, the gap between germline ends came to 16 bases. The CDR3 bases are TGCGCCAGCAGCTTGGCCGGTGGGTCTCCGAGCTACGAGCAGTACTTC. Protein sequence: CASSLAGGSPSYEQYF.

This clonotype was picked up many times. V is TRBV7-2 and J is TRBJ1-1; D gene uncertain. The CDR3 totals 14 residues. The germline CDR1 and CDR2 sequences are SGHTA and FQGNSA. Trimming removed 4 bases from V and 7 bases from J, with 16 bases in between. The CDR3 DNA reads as TGTGCCAGCAGCTCCAACCCCCCGTGGGGTGAAGCTTTCTTT. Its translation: CASSSNPPWGEAFF.

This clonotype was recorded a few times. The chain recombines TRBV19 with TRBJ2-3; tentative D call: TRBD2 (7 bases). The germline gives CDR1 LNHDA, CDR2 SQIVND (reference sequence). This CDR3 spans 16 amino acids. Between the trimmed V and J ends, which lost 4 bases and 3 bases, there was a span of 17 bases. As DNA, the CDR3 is TGTGCCAGTAGTACCCGTCGGGGGGCCCGGACAGATACGCAGTATTTT. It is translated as CASSTRRGARTDTQYF.

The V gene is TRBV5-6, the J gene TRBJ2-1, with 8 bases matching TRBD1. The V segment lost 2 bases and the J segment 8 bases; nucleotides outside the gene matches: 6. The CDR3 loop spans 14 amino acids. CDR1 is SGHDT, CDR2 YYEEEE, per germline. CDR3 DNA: TGTGCCAGCAGCTTCGCGGACAGGGTCGATGAGCAGTTCTTC. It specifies CASSFADRVDEQFF.

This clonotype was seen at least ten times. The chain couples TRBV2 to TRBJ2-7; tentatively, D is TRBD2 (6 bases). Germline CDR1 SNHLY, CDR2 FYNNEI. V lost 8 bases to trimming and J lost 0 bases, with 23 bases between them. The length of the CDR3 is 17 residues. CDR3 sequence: CASERASGLSVSYEQYF. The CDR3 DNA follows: TGTGCCAGCGAGCGTGCAAGCGGGCTGTCCGTCTCCTACGAGCAGTACTTC.

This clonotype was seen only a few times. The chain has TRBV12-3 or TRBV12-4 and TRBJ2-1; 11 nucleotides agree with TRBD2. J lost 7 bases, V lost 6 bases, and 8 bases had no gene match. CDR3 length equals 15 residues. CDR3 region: CASSRTSGGLNEQFF. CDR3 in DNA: TGTGCCAGCAGCCGAACTAGCGGGGGATTGAATGAGCAGTTCTTC.

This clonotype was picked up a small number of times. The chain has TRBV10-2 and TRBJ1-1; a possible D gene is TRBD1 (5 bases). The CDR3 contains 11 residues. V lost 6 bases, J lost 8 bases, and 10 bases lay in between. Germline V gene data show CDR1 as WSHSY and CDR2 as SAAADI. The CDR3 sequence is CASSSGTEAFF. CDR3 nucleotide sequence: TGCGCCAGCAGCTCCGGGACGGAAGCTTTCTTT.

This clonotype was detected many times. Here the CDR3 reads CASSSGTSPEVNEQFF. In nucleotides, the CDR3 is TGTGCCAGCAGTTCCGGGACTAGCCCGGAGGTGAATGAGCAGTTCTTC. The chain uses TRBV12-3 or TRBV12-4 and TRBJ2-1; TRBD2 aligns across 9 bases. V lost 4 bases to trimming and J lost 7 bases; unmatched junction nucleotides: 11. The CDR3 loop spans 16 amino acids.